This T cell receptor beta chain was obtained from a study of beta chain features in type 1 diabetes. General observations from the study: Reads derived from cDNA could over-represent cells showing high TCR expression. Here, the possible influence of HLA type (on TCRB rearrangement) remained unresolved.

The investigators reverse transcribed all of the isolated RNA, so they sequenced expressed TCRB transcripts. TCRdb's copy holds only in-frame clones and misses some; the assay was immunoSEQ multiplex PCR. The data hold almost 350,000 clones, with 8% observed a single time. With respect to this clone: Its antigen is currently unknown.

The CDR3 covers 14 residues. V lost 3 bases, J lost 7 bases, and 13 bases lay in between. Germline-derived CDR1 and CDR2 are SGHDN and FVKESK. The V gene is TRBV14, the J gene TRBJ2-1; D is undetermined. The source is a woman younger than 35 in good health. The source material was central memory CD4+ T cells from blood. As DNA, the CDR3 is TGTGCCAGCAGCCATCTAATTTCTACGAATGAGCAGTTCTTC. The encoded protein is CASSHLISTNEQFF.